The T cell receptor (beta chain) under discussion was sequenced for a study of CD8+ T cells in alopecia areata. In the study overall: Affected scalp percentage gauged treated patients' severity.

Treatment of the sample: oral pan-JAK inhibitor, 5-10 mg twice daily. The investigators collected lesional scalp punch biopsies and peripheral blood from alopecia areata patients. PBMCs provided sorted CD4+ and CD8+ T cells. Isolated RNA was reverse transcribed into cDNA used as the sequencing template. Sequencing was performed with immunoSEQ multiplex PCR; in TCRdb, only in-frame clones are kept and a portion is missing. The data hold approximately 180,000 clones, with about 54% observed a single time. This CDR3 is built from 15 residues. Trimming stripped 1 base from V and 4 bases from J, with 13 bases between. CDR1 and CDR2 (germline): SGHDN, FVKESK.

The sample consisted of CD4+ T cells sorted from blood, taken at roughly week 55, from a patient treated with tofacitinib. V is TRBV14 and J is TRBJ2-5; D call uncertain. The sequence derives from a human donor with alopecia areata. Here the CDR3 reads CASSQAPGSRETQYF. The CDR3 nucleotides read TGTGCCAGCAGCCAAGCCCCAGGCTCCAGAGAGACCCAGTACTTC.